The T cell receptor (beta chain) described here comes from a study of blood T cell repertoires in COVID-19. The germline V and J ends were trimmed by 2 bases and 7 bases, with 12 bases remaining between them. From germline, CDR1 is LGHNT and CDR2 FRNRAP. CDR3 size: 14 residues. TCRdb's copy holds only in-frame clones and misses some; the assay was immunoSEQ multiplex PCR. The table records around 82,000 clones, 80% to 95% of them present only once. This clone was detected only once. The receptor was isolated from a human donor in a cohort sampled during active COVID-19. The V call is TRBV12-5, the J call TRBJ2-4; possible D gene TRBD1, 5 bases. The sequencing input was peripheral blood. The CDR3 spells CASGLMAGRNIQYF. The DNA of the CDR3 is TGTGCTAGTGGTTTGATGGCAGGGCGGAACATTCAGTACTTC.